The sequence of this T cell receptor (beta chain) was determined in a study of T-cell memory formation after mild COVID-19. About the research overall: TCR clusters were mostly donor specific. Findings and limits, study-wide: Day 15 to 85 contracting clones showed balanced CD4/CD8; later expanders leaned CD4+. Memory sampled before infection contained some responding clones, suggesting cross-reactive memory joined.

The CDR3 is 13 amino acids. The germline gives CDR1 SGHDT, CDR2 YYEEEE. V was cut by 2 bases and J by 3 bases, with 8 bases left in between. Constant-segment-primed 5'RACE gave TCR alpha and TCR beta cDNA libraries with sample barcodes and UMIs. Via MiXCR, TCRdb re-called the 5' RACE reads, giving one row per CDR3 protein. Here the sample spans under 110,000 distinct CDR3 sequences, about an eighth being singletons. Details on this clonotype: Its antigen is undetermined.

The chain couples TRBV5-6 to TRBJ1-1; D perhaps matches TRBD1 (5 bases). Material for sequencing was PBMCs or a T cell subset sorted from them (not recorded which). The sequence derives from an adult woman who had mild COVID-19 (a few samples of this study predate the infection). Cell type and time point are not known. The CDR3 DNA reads TGTGCCAGCAGCTTTGGAGGGGACACTGAAGCTTTCTTT. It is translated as CASSFGGDTEAFF.